This record looks at one TCR beta chain sequence and its context. The V gene end was trimmed by 3 bases and the J gene end by 9 bases; junction bases not matched to a gene: 11. The germline gives CDR1 LGHDT, CDR2 YNNKEL (reference sequence). CDR3 length equals 16 residues. TCRdb redid the calling of the 5' RACE reads with MiXCR, one entry per CDR3 protein. Among about 700,000 distinct CDR3 sequences listed, over 8.5% were seen once. This entry is derived from a study of identical twins. The sample was also linked to a second study, of yellow fever vaccine responses in identical twins.

The sample comprised PBMCs. The sequence was collected from a woman between 18 and 29 years old in good health. The rearrangement joins TRBV3-1 to TRBJ2-2, with 9 bases that match TRBD2. The chain's CDR3 is CASSHYGTSTSRELFF. The CDR3 DNA reads as TGTGCCAGCAGCCATTACGGGACTAGCACTTCCAGGGAGCTGTTTTTT.